Given below is one TCR beta chain in context. The germline gives CDR1 LGHNT, CDR2 FRNRAP. The junction had 6 bases not matched to a gene; V was cut back by 1 base and J by 4 bases. The CDR3 covers 16 residues. The sample comes from a study of cytomegalovirus exposure and HLA in healthy donors. The PCR had 60 Vbeta and 13 Jbeta primers. TCRdb's copy holds only in-frame clones and misses some; the assay was immunoSEQ multiplex PCR. The data show roughly 51,000 clones, about four fifths seen once. Input material: PBMCs. The rearrangement uses TRBV12-5 and TRBJ2-7; 11 nucleotides agree with TRBD1. This TCR was sampled from a boy aged 5-17 years in good health and CMV-seropositive. The CDR3 loop reads CASGLARDRGLYEQYF. The DNA of the CDR3 is TGTGCTAGTGGTTTGGCTAGGGACAGGGGGTTGTACGAGCAGTACTTC.